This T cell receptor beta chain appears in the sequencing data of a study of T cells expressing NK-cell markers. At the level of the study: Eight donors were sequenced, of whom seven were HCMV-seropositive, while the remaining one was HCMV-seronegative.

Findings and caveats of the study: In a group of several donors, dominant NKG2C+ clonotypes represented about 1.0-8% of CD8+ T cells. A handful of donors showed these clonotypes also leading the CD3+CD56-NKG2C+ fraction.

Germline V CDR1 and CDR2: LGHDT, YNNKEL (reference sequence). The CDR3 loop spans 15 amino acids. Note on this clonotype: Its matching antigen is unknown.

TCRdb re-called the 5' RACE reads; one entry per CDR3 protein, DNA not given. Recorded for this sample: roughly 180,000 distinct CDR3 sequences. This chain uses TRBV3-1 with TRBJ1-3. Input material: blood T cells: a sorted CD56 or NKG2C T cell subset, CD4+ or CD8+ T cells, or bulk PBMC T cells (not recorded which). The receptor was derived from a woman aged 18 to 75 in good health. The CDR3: CASSREVAVGNTIYF.